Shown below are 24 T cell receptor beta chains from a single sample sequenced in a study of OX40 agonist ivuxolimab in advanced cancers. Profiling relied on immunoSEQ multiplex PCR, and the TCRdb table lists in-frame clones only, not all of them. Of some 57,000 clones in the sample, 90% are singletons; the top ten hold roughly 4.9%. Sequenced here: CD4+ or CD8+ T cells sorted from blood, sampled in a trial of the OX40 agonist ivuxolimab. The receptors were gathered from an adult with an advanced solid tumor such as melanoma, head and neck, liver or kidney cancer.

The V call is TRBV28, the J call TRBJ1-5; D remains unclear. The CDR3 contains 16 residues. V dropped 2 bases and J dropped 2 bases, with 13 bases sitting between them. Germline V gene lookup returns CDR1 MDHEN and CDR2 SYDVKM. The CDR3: CASSLRNFWGNQPQHF. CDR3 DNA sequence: TGTGCCAGCAGTTTACGGAACTTCTGGGGCAATCAGCCCCAGCATTTT.

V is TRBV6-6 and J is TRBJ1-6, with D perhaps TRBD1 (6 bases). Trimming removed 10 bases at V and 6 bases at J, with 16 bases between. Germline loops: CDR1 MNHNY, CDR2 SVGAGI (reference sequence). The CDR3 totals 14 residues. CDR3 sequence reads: CATGEGTLNSPLHF. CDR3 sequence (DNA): TGTGCCACCGGGGAGGGGACACTTAATTCACCCCTCCACTTT.

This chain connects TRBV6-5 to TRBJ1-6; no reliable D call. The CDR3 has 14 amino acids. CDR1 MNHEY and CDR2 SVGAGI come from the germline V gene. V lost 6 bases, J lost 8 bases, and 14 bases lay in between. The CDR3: CASSRRGVDSPLHF. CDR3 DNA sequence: TGTGCCAGCAGCCGACGGGGTGTGGATTCACCCCTCCACTTT.

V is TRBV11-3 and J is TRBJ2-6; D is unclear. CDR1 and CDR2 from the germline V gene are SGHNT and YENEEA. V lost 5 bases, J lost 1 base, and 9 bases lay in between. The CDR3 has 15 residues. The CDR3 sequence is CASSLLGSGANVLTF. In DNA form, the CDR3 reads TGTGCCAGCAGCCTCTTGGGTTCTGGGGCCAACGTCCTGACTTTC.

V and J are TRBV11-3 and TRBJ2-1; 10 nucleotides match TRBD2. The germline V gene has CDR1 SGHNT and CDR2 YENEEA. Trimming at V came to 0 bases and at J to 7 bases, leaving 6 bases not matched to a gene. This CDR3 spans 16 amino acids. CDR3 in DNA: TGTGCCAGCAGCTTAGATACGGCTAGCGGGAGAAATGAGCAGTTCTTC. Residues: CASSLDTASGRNEQFF.

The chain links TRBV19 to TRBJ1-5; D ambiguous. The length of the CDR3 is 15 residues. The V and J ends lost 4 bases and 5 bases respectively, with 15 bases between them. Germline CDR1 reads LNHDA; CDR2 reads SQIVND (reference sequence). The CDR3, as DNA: TGTGCCAGTAGTACCCCCTTCCAACAATATCAGCCCCAGCATTTT. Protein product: CASSTPFQQYQPQHF.

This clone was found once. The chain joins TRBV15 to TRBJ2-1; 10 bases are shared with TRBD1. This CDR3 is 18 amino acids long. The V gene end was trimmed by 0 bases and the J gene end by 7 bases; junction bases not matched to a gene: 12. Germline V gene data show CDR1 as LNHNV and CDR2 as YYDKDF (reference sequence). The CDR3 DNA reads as TGTGCCACCAGCAGAGATTACGCTGAGGGACAGGGGAGAAATGAGCAGTTCTTC. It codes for CATSRDYAEGQGRNEQFF.

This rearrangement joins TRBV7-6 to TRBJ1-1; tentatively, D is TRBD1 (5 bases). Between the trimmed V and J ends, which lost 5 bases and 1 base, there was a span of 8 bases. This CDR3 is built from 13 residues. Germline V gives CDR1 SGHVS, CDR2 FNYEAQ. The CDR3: CASSKQENTEAFF. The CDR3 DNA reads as TGTGCCAGCAGCAAACAGGAGAACACTGAAGCTTTCTTT.

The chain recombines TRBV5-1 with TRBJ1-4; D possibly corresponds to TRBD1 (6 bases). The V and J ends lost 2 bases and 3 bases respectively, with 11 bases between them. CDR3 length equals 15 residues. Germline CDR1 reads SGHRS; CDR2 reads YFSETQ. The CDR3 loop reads CASSLRDNPNEKLFF. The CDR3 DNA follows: TGCGCCAGCAGCTTACGGGACAACCCTAATGAAAAACTGTTTTTT.

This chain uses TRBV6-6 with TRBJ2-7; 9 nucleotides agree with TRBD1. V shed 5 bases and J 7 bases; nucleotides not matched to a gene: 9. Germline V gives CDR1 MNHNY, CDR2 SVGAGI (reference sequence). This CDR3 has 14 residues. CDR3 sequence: CASSTWDRAGEQYF. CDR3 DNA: TGTGCCAGCAGTACCTGGGACAGGGCCGGGGAGCAGTACTTC.

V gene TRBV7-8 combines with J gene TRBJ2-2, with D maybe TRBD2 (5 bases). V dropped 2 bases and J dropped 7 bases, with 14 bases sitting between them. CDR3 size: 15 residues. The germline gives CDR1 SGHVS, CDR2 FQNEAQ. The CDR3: CASSLLTGWGGELFF. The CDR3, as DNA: TGTGCCAGCAGCTTACTGACGGGATGGGGCGGGGAGCTGTTTTTT.

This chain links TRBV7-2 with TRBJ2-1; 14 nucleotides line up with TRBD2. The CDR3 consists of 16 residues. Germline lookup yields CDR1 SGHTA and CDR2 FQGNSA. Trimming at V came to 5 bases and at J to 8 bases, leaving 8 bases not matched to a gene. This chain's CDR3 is CASSDRLAGGPDEQFF. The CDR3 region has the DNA TGTGCCAGCAGCGATCGACTAGCGGGAGGGCCTGATGAGCAGTTCTTC.

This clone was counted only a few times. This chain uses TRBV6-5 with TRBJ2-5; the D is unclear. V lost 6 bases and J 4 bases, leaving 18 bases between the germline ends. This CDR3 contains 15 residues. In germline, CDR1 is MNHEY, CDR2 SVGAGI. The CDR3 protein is CASSGSNPGIETQYF. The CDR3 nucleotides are TGTGCCAGCAGCGGATCGAACCCTGGGATAGAGACCCAGTACTTC.

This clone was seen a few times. CDR3 in DNA: TGTGCCAGCTCACCAATGACTAGCGGGAGATACGAGCAGTACTTC. It specifies CASSPMTSGRYEQYF. The rearrangement joins TRBV18 to TRBJ2-7, with 12 bases matching TRBD2. The germline CDR1 and CDR2 sequences are KGHSH and LQKENI. V lost 2 bases and J lost 4; bases outside the gene matches: 3. CDR3 length: 15 residues.

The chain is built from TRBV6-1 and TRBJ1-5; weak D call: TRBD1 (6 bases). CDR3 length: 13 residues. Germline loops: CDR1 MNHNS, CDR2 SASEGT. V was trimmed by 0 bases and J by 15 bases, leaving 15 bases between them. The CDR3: CASSEAAGARTHF. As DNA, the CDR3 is TGTGCCAGCAGTGAAGCGGCAGGGGCCCGGACGCATTTT.

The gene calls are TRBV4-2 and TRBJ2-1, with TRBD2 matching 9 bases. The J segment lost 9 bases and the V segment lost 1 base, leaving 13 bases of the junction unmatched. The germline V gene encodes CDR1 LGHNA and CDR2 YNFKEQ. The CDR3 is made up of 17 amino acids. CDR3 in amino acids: CASSQGQEVAGVFEQFF. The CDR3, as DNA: TGTGCCAGCAGCCAAGGGCAGGAGGTAGCGGGGGTTTTTGAGCAGTTCTTC.

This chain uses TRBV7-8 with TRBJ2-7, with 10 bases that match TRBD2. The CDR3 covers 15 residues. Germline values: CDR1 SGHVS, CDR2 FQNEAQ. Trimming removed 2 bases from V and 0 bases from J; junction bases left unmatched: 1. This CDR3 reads CASSLLAGASYEQYF. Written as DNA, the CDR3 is TGTGCCAGCAGCTTACTAGCGGGGGCCTCCTACGAGCAGTACTTC. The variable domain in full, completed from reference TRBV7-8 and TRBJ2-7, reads GAGVSQSPRYKVAKRGQDVALRCDPISGHVSLFWYQQALGQGPEFLTYFQNEAQLDKSGLPSDRFFAERPEGSVSTLKIQRTQQEDSAVYLCASSLLAGASYEQYFGPGTRLTVT.

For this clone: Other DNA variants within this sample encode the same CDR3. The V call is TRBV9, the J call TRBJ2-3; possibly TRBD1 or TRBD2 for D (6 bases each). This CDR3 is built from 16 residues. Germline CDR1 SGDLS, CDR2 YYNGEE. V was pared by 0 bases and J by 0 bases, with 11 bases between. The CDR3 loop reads CASSVGYGGSTDTQYF. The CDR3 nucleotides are TGTGCCAGCAGCGTAGGGTACGGGGGCAGCACAGATACGCAGTATTTT.

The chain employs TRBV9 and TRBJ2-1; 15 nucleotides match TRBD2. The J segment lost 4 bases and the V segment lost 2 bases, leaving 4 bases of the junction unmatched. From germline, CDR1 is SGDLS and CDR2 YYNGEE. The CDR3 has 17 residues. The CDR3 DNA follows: TGTGCCAGCAGCGTGGGACTAGCGGGGGGATTTTACAATGAGCAGTTCTTC. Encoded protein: CASSVGLAGGFYNEQFF.

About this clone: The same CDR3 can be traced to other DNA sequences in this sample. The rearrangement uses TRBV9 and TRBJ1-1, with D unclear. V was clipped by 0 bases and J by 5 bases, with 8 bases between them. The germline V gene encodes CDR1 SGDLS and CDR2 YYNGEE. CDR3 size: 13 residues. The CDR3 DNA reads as TGTGCCAGCAGCGTAGGGGATGGGACTGAAGCTTTCTTT. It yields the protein CASSVGDGTEAFF.

The CDR3 DNA follows: TGCGCCAGCAGTATATCTGGGACAGGGGACGAAAAACTGTTTTTT. Protein: CASSISGTGDEKLFF. J is TRBJ1-4 and V is TRBV5-1; 10 bases are a match to TRBD1. J lost 8 bases, V lost 5 bases, and 9 bases had no gene match. Germline values: CDR1 SGHRS, CDR2 YFSETQ. The length of the CDR3 is 15 residues.

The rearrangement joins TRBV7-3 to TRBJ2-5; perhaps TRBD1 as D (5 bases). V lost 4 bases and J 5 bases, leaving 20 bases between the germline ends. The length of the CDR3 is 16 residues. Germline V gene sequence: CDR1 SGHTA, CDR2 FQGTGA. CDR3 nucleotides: TGTGCCAGCAGCTCAGGCCCAGGGTTCACGGCGGAGACCCAGTACTTC. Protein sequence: CASSSGPGFTAETQYF.

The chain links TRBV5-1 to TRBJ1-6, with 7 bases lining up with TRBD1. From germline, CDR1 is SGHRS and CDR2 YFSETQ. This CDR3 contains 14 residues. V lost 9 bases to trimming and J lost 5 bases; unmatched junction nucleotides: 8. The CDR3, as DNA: TGCGCCACCGAGGGACAGTTGGATAATTCACCCCTCCACTTT. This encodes CATEGQLDNSPLHF.

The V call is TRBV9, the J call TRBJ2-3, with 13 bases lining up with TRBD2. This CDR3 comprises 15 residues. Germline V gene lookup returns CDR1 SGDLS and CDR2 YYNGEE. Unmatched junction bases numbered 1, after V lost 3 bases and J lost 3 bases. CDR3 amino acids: CASSATSGRTDTQYF. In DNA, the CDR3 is TGTGCCAGCAGCGCGACTAGCGGGAGGACAGATACGCAGTATTTT.